These 7 T cell receptor beta chains were all obtained from the same sample, sequenced in a study of OX40 agonist ivuxolimab in advanced cancers. Repertoires were generated with immunoSEQ multiplex PCR, while TCRdb's copy carries only in-frame clones and drops some. The profile shows about 96,000 clones, 70% to 85% of them singletons. The sample here was CD4+ or CD8+ T cells sorted from blood, taken in a trial of the OX40 agonist ivuxolimab. These receptors were taken from an adult with an advanced solid tumor such as melanoma, head and neck, liver or kidney cancer.

The genes are TRBV30 and TRBJ2-7; 11 nucleotides line up with TRBD2. The trim removed 8 bases at V and 0 bases at J, leaving 6 bases unmatched. The CDR3 runs 14 residues. CDR1 GTSNPN and CDR2 SVGIG come from the germline V gene (reference sequence). Here the CDR3 reads CAIIAGGDSYEQYF. DNA of the CDR3: TGTGCCATTATAGCGGGGGGGGACTCCTACGAGCAGTACTTC.

This sequence joins TRBV7-9 and TRBJ1-2; D uncertain. This CDR3 has 15 amino acids. V lost 0 bases and J lost 0, with 8 bases in between. CDR1 is SEHNR and CDR2 is FQNEAQ in the germline V gene (reference sequence). The CDR3 coding sequence is TGTGCCAGCAGCTTAGCTACCAGCTCTAACTATGGCTACACCTTC. The encoded protein is CASSLATSSNYGYTF.

The chain has TRBV4-1 and TRBJ2-3; the D gene is possibly TRBD2 (6 bases). The CDR3 totals 18 residues. Between the trimmed V and J ends, which lost 1 base and 6 bases, there was a span of 23 bases. CDR1 MGHRA and CDR2 YSYEKL come from the germline V gene. The CDR3: CASSQVDMGLPRVDTQYF. The CDR3 DNA follows: TGCGCCAGCAGCCAAGTCGATATGGGACTGCCTCGGGTTGATACGCAGTATTTT.

V and J are TRBV5-1 and TRBJ2-2; unclear D gene. The ends were cut back, 0 bases at V and 5 bases at J, with 5 bases in the middle. This CDR3 contains 13 residues. CDR1 and CDR2 (germline): SGHRS, YFSETQ. The DNA for the CDR3 is TGCGCCAGCAGCTTGGCGGAGACCGGGGAGCTGTTTTTT. It codes for CASSLAETGELFF. Looking up the rest from reference TRBV5-1 and TRBJ2-2 gives the full variable domain: KAGVTQTPRYLIKTRGQQVTLSCSPISGHRSVSWYQQTPGQGLQFLFEYFSETQRNKGNFPGRFSGRQFSNSRSEMNVSTLELGDSALYLCASSLAETGELFFGEGSRLTVL.

This rearrangement joins TRBV25-1 to TRBJ2-1, with 7 bases fitting TRBD2. The trim removed 5 bases at V and 0 bases at J, leaving 4 bases unmatched. CDR1 is MGHDK and CDR2 is SYGVNS in the germline V gene. This CDR3 is 15 amino acids long. The CDR3 sequence is CASSPGRSSYNEQFF. DNA for the CDR3: TGTGCCAGCAGTCCCGGGAGGAGCTCCTACAATGAGCAGTTCTTC.

The V gene is TRBV6-1, the J gene TRBJ2-7; TRBD1 aligns across 11 bases. The CDR3 runs to 15 residues. J gave up 4 bases and V 2 bases, and 4 bases lay outside the gene matches. Germline CDR1 and CDR2: MNHNS and SASEGT. CDR3 sequence: CASSELGTGGYEQYF. CDR3 nucleotides: TGTGCCAGCAGTGAATTGGGGACAGGGGGGTACGAGCAGTACTTC.

The rearrangement links TRBV9 to TRBJ2-7, with 7 bases lining up with TRBD1. Losses at the gene ends were 3 bases for V and 3 bases for J; bases not matched to a gene: 9. The CDR3 totals 15 residues. Germline loops: CDR1 SGDLS, CDR2 YYNGEE. CDR3 bases: TGTGCCAGCAGCGGAGAACAGGGGATGGGCTACGAGCAGTACTTC. This codes for CASSGEQGMGYEQYF.